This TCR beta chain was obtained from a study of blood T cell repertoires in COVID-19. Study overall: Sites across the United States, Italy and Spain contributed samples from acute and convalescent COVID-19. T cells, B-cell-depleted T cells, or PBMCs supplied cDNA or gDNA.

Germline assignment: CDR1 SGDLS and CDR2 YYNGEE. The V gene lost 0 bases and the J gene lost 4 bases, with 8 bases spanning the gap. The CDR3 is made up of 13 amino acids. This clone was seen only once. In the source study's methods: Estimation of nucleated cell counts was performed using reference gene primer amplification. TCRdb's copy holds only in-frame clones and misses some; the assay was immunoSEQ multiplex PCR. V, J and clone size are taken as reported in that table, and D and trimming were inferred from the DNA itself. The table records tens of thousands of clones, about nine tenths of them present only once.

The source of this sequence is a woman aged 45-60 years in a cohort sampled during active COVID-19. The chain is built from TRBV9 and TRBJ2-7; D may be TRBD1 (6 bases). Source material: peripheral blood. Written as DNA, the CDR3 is TGTGCCAGCAGCGTAGTAGGGGGTTACGAGCAGTACTTC. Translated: CASSVVGGYEQYF. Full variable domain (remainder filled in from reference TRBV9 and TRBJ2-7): DSGVTQTPKHLITATGQRVTLRCSPRSGDLSVYWYQQSLDQGLQFLIQYYNGEERAKGNILERFSAQQFPDLHSELNLSSLELGDSALYFCASSVVGGYEQYFGPGTRLTVT.